The 9 T cell receptor beta chains in this list originate from one sample, sequenced in a study of T-cell memory formation after mild COVID-19. From the 5' RACE reads, TCRdb called clonotypes with MiXCR, one entry per CDR3 protein. The table includes roughly 250,000 distinct CDR3 sequences, over 15% detected once. Sequencing was done on a sample of PBMCs or a T cell subset sorted from them (not recorded which). The source is a young man who had mild COVID-19 (a few samples of this study predate the infection). Cell type and time point are not known.

This clonotype has at least ten counts. The chain combines TRBV7-2 with TRBJ2-3; 8 bases align to TRBD2. Germline CDR1 and CDR2: SGHTA and FQGNSA. The CDR3 is 18 amino acids. The J segment lost 7 bases and the V segment lost 5 bases, leaving 20 bases of the junction unmatched. CDR3 DNA: TGTGCCAGCAGCCGACCCGCGGGGGGCTCCAGCCTCGGACATACGCAGTATTTT. Translated, it gives CASSRPAGGSSLGHTQYF.

V usage is TRBV5-1 and J usage is TRBJ1-2; no clear D. The CDR3 extends over 14 amino acids. In germline, CDR1 is SGHRS, CDR2 YFSETQ. Between the trimmed V and J ends, which lost 4 bases and 3 bases, there was a span of 13 bases. DNA of the CDR3: TGCGCCAGCAGCCCGGCCTTTGGGGACTATGGCTACACCTTC. Translation gives CASSPAFGDYGYTF.

This clonotype came up a few times. V gene TRBV20-1 combines with J gene TRBJ2-7, with 9 bases identical to TRBD2. The V gene's germline CDR1 is DFQATT and CDR2 SNEGSKA (reference sequence). Trimming removed 0 bases from V and 6 bases from J; junction bases left unmatched: 9. CDR3 size: 15 residues. The CDR3, as DNA: TGCAGTGCTAGAGATCGAGGCGGGGGGGTTCGCGAGCAGTACGTC. It specifies CSARDRGGGVREQYV.

The rearrangement uses TRBV28 and TRBJ2-7, with D perhaps given as TRBD1 or TRBD2 (5 bases each). This CDR3 has 14 residues. CDR1 and CDR2 (germline): MDHEN, SYDVKM. Trimming cost V 3 bases and J 1 base, with 10 bases left between them. The CDR3 is CASSLRGWSYEQYV. The CDR3 DNA is TGTGCCAGCAGTTTGAGGGGCTGGTCCTACGAGCAGTACGTC.

The chain uses TRBV6-2 or TRBV6-3 and TRBJ2-7, with TRBD1 identical over 7 bases. The J segment lost 7 bases and the V segment lost 5 bases, leaving 5 bases of the junction unmatched. This CDR3 comprises 12 residues. The germline V gene encodes CDR1 MNHEY and CDR2 SVGEGT. The CDR3 nucleotides read TGTGCCAGCAGTCTGACAGGGAGAGAGCAGTACGTC. This encodes CASSLTGREQYV.

This clonotype was seen a handful of times. The rearrangement joins TRBV6-5 to TRBJ2-5; 7 nucleotides line up with TRBD1. With 5 bases clipped from V and 3 bases from J, the junction kept 9 bases outside the gene matches. CDR3 length equals 15 residues. Germline-derived CDR1 and CDR2 are MNHEY and SVGAGI. This chain's CDR3 is CASSPSSGTEETQYF. The DNA for the CDR3 is TGTGCCAGCAGTCCCTCGTCCGGGACAGAAGAGACCCAGTACTTC.

The chain carries TRBV27 and TRBJ2-7; D not certain. The CDR3 length is 13 residues. V was pared by 3 bases and J by 2 bases, with 8 bases between. Germline values: CDR1 MNHEY, CDR2 SMNVEV (reference sequence). CDR3 sequence: CASSFGPAYEQYF. In DNA form, the CDR3 reads TGTGCCAGCAGTTTCGGTCCCGCCTACGAGCAGTACTTC.

This clonotype turned up a few times. The V and J genes are TRBV27 and TRBJ1-1, with D perhaps matching TRBD1 (6 bases). The CDR3 has 15 amino acids. CDR1 is MNHEY, CDR2 SMNVEV, per germline (reference sequence). V gave up 6 bases and J gave up 6 bases, with 20 bases separating them. The CDR3 sequence: CASSYRQALLSEAFF. The CDR3 nucleotides are TGTGCCAGCAGCTACCGACAGGCGCTTCTGTCTGAAGCTTTCTTT.

This rearrangement joins TRBV28 to TRBJ2-3; TRBD2 matches 8 bases. Trimming removed 7 bases from V and 5 bases from J; junction bases left unmatched: 8. This CDR3 is built from 14 residues. CDR1 is MDHEN and CDR2 is SYDVKM in the germline V gene. The CDR3 is CASKPGGGQDTQYF. Here the CDR3 DNA reads TGTGCCAGCAAACCGGGCGGGGGGCAAGATACGCAGTATTTT.